One TCR beta chain is described in this entry. Its antigen remains unknown. Here immunoSEQ multiplex PCR was the method, and the copy in TCRdb shows in-frame clones only, minus some. The sample contains around 18,000 clones, roughly 88% of which appear only once. The data derive from a study of graft-versus-host responses after intestinal transplantation. As for the study in general: Isolated intestinal, liver-intestinal, or multivisceral transplants were what recipients had. Among the recipients, all got anti-thymocyte globulin induction and then tacrolimus and steroids for approximately 3 years.

Points from the study as a whole: Recipient-marrow GvH clones were detected, some having first appeared in ileum or blood.

The germline V gene has CDR1 MNHNY and CDR2 SVGAGI (reference sequence). This CDR3 is 14 amino acids long. Trimming pared 5 bases from V and 6 bases from J, leaving 15 bases between. The receptor comes from a human patient who received an intestinal transplant, so some T cells may come from the graft donor. This sample comprised PBMCs, obtained approximately 16 weeks after intestinal transplant. The V gene is TRBV6-6, the J gene TRBJ2-3; D uncertain. Written as DNA, the CDR3 is TGTGCCAGCAGTAAGGAAGGAGCGCTGGATACGCAGTATTTT. It encodes CASSKEGALDTQYF.